The 9 T cell receptor beta chains in this list originate from one sample, sequenced in a study of T cells in Graves' hyperthyroidism and ophthalmopathy. Amplification of TCR beta CDR3 regions used RNA as the template. A first-round RT-PCR of the TCR CDR3 used the HTBI primer set. TCRdb independently ran MiXCR on the multiplex PCR reads; one entry per CDR3 protein. The data contain 300,000 or so distinct CDR3 sequences, roughly 17% of them singletons. The sample taken for sequencing was blood. These receptors were obtained from a man aged 30 to 39 with Graves' hyperthyroidism.

This clonotype has ten or more counts. The CDR3 DNA reads TGTGCCAGCAGTTCCTACAGGGGTACTGAAGCTTTCTTT. This encodes CASSSYRGTEAFF. The chain carries TRBV12-3 or TRBV12-4 and TRBJ1-1; 7 nucleotides line up with TRBD1. This CDR3 contains 13 residues. The ends lost 4 bases at V and 5 bases at J; junction bases unmatched: 4.

The rearrangement joins TRBV7-2 to TRBJ1-1; 7 positions agree with TRBD1. Looked up from germline, CDR1 is SGHTA and CDR2 is FQGNSA. CDR3 size: 14 residues. V was pared by 4 bases and J by 4 bases, with 6 bases of the junction left unmatched. The CDR3 loop reads CASSSHRDSTEAFF. DNA for the CDR3: TGTGCCAGCAGCTCGCACCGGGACAGCACTGAAGCTTTCTTT.

This clonotype occurred a few times. The rearrangement joins TRBV15 to TRBJ2-3; 8 bases fit TRBD2. J gave up 2 bases and V 0 bases, and 7 bases lay outside the gene matches. Germline lookup yields CDR1 LNHNV and CDR2 YYDKDF (reference sequence). The length of the CDR3 is 17 residues. The CDR3 coding sequence is TGTGCCACCAGCAGAGATGTACGGGAGGGCCTCACAGATACGCAGTATTTT. Protein: CATSRDVREGLTDTQYF.

There are many counts of this clonotype. The chain links TRBV20-1 to TRBJ2-7; D possibly corresponds to TRBD2 (6 bases). Trimming left V 6 bases short and J 0 bases short, with 18 bases between. CDR1 is DFQATT, CDR2 SNEGSKA, per germline (reference sequence). The CDR3 runs to 15 residues. The CDR3 protein is CSAGGQGRGSYEQYF. The DNA of the CDR3 is TGCAGTGCGGGGGGTCAGGGTCGAGGCTCCTACGAGCAGTACTTC.

This clonotype was seen ten or more times. The chain joins TRBV18 to TRBJ2-7; D ambiguous. Trimming took off 2 bases at V and 3 bases at J, with 2 bases between the two ends. The CDR3 is made up of 11 amino acids. CDR1 and CDR2 from the germline V gene are KGHSH and LQKENI. CDR3 sequence reads: CASSPGYEQYF. The CDR3, as DNA: TGTGCCAGCTCACCAGGCTACGAGCAGTACTTC.

This rearrangement joins TRBV7-2 to TRBJ2-1; D may correspond to TRBD1 or TRBD2 (5 bases each). CDR3 length: 16 residues. V lost 5 bases to trimming and J lost 9 bases, with 23 bases between them. Per the germline V gene, CDR1 is SGHTA and CDR2 is FQGNSA. CDR3 loop: CASSRMGTGPGGEQFF. CDR3 bases: TGTGCCAGCAGCCGGATGGGGACGGGACCAGGCGGTGAGCAGTTCTTC.

This clonotype was found many times. J is TRBJ2-1 and V is TRBV5-1; 8 nucleotides match TRBD2. In germline, CDR1 is SGHRS, CDR2 YFSETQ. This CDR3 contains 15 residues. V was pared by 4 bases and J by 2 bases, with 5 bases of the junction left unmatched. The DNA of the CDR3 is TGCGCCAGCAGCCCCCGGGAGGGGGCCTACAATGAGCAGTTCTTC. It yields the protein CASSPREGAYNEQFF.

This clonotype was recorded at least ten times. The V gene is TRBV5-1, the J gene TRBJ2-7; 8 nucleotides match TRBD1. The V gene's germline CDR1 is SGHRS and CDR2 YFSETQ. The CDR3 is 13 amino acids. J lost 5 bases, V lost 7 bases, and 8 bases had no gene match. The CDR3 spells CASRPQGANEQYF. CDR3 in DNA: TGCGCCAGCCGCCCGCAGGGGGCAAACGAGCAGTACTTC. Full variable domain (rest looked up from reference TRBV5-1 and TRBJ2-7): KAGVTQTPRYLIKTRGQQVTLSCSPISGHRSVSWYQQTPGQGLQFLFEYFSETQRNKGNFPGRFSGRQFSNSRSEMNVSTLELGDSALYLCASRPQGANEQYFGPGTRLTVT.

This clonotype was found a few times. This chain joins TRBV14 and TRBJ2-1; 9 nucleotides match TRBD2. With V trimmed by 3 bases and J by 15 bases, 21 bases remained unmatched. The CDR3 totals 17 residues. In germline, CDR1 is SGHDN, CDR2 FVKESK. The CDR3 reads CASSHGGLASGKVSRFF. The CDR3 coding sequence is TGTGCCAGCAGCCACGGAGGACTAGCTAGCGGGAAGGTATCTCGGTTCTTC.